These 25 T cell receptor beta chains were sequenced from one sample in a study of T cells in tuberculosis. The repertoire was sequenced with immunoSEQ multiplex PCR; TCRdb's copy has only in-frame clones and lacks some. This sample has tens of thousands of clones; 94% occur once, and the top ten carry less than 5%. Time point of the sample: new active TB diagnosis, blood taken before or within 7 days of starting treatment. This specimen consisted of PBMCs, obtained at tuberculosis diagnosis. The receptors stem from an adult with tuberculosis.

V is TRBV4-3 and J is TRBJ1-4; 9 nucleotides match TRBD1. Trimming at V came to 4 bases and at J to 7 bases, leaving 4 bases not matched to a gene. The CDR3 extends over 14 amino acids. CDR1 and CDR2 (germline): LGHNA, YSLEER. The CDR3 DNA follows: TGCGCCAGCAGCCTCCTGGACAGGGGTGAAAAACTGTTTTTT. Its translation is CASSLLDRGEKLFF.

J is TRBJ1-1 and V is TRBV9, with D unclear. Germline lookup yields CDR1 SGDLS and CDR2 YYNGEE. The CDR3 contains 15 residues. The V and J ends lost 4 bases and 0 bases respectively, with 13 bases between them. CDR3 in DNA: TGTGCCAGCAGCCCTTATACAGAGATGAACACTGAAGCTTTCTTT. Translating it yields CASSPYTEMNTEAFF.

The chain is built from TRBV1 and TRBJ2-7; the table names TRBD1, a call not compared with the DNA. TRBV1 is a pseudogene. The CDR3 has 16 amino acids. CDR3 nucleotide sequence: TGCACCAGCAGCTCAATGTGGACAGAAATCTCCTACGAGCAGTACTTC. This encodes CTSSSMWTEISYEQYF.

The V gene is TRBV7-6, the J gene TRBJ1-1; D is perhaps TRBD1 (5 bases). The germline CDR1 and CDR2 sequences are SGHVS and FNYEAQ. CDR3 length equals 13 residues. Trimming removed 0 bases from V and 5 bases from J, with 7 bases in between. The CDR3 DNA reads as TGTGCCAGCAGCTTAGCGAAGGGGACTGAAGCTTTCTTT. This encodes CASSLAKGTEAFF. The full variable domain, with the rest looked up from reference TRBV7-6 and TRBJ1-1, is GAGVSQSPRYKVTKRGQDVALRCDPISGHVSLYWYRQALGQGPEFLTYFNYEAQQDKSGLPNDRFSAERPEGSISTLTIQRTEQRDSAMYRCASSLAKGTEAFFGQGTRLTVV.

This clone was detected only once. This chain connects TRBV10-3 to TRBJ2-7; D gene unclear. The V end was cut by 3 bases, the J end by 3 bases, with 9 bases between. CDR3 length: 13 amino acids. Germline loops: CDR1 ENHRY, CDR2 SYGVKD. The CDR3 loop is CAISEEDSYEQYF. The DNA of the CDR3 is TGTGCCATCAGTGAAGAAGATAGCTACGAGCAGTACTTC.

This clone appeared a single time. The chain joins TRBV5-1 to TRBJ1-6; D may be TRBD1 (5 bases). The CDR3 consists of 14 residues. Germline V gene lookup returns CDR1 SGHRS and CDR2 YFSETQ. V was cut by 2 bases and J by 7 bases, with 10 bases left in between. The CDR3 bases are TGCGCCAGCAGCTTTCAGGGTCACAATTCACCCCTCCACTTT. It is translated as CASSFQGHNSPLHF.

The V call is TRBV4-2, the J call TRBJ1-3; TRBD1 matches 7 bases. The germline gives CDR1 LGHNA, CDR2 YNFKEQ. This CDR3 has 15 amino acids. Trimming took 3 bases from V and 4 from J; bases not matched to a gene: 6. CDR3 sequence: CASSQDRTGGNTIYF. The DNA for the CDR3 is TGTGCCAGCAGCCAGGACAGGACGGGGGGAAACACCATATATTTT.

J is TRBJ1-2 and V is TRBV7-6, with a weak D call TRBD1 (5 bases). CDR3 length: 17 residues. CDR1 SGHVS and CDR2 FNYEAQ come from the germline V gene. The V gene lost 3 bases and the J gene lost 1 base, with 18 bases spanning the gap. The CDR3: CASSFRQGFRGNYGYTF. CDR3 nucleotide sequence: TGTGCCAGCAGCTTCCGGCAGGGATTTCGTGGTAACTATGGCTACACCTTC.

About this clone: A junction boundary mismatches the germline segment, possibly from a read error. This chain uses TRBV19 with TRBJ1-1; D is possibly TRBD1 (6 bases). CDR3 length: 14 residues. CDR1 and CDR2 (germline): LNHDA, SQIVND (reference sequence). The CDR3 coding sequence is TGTGCCAGTAGTATGGAGGTAAGGACAGAAACCATGGTCTTT. It translates to CASSMEVRTETMVF.

This chain joins TRBV5-1 and TRBJ2-1; the match to TRBD1 covers 7 bases. The germline CDR1 and CDR2 sequences are SGHRS and YFSETQ. Germline trimming cut 3 bases from V and 10 bases from J; bases unmatched to any gene: 4. This CDR3 region has 12 residues. DNA of the CDR3: TGCGCCAGCAGCTGGTCACAGGGGGAGCAGTTCTTC. The encoded protein is CASSWSQGEQFF.

The chain combines TRBV4-1 with TRBJ2-5; 7 bases match TRBD1. Per germline, CDR1 MGHRA and CDR2 YSYEKL. Unmatched junction bases numbered 5, after V lost 4 bases and J lost 0 bases. The CDR3 is 15 residues long. In nucleotides, the CDR3 is TGCGCCAGCAGCCCTCGACAGGGCAACCAAGAGACCCAGTACTTC. Protein product: CASSPRQGNQETQYF.

This chain's CDR3 is CASSPGQEGYTF. The CDR3 DNA is TGTGCCAGCAGCCCGGGACAGGAAGGCTACACCTTC. The chain combines TRBV7-2 with TRBJ1-2; 8 nucleotides align to TRBD1. The CDR3 extends over 12 amino acids. Germline lookup yields CDR1 SGHTA and CDR2 FQGNSA. After removal of 5 bases from V and 8 bases from J, the junction contained 4 bases not matched to a gene.

V and J are TRBV5-1 and TRBJ2-1; 9 nucleotides agree with TRBD1. The CDR3 sequence is 17 residues long. The trim removed 4 bases at V and 1 base at J, leaving 9 bases unmatched. CDR1 is SGHRS and CDR2 is YFSETQ in the germline V gene. CDR3 bases: TGCGCCAGCAGCCGTACAGCCGGGACAGGGTCCTACAATGAGCAGTTCTTC. Translated: CASSRTAGTGSYNEQFF.

V gene TRBV2 combines with J gene TRBJ1-3; D is possibly TRBD1 (5 bases). Between the trimmed V and J ends, which lost 5 bases and 0 bases, there was a span of 11 bases. Germline V gene data show CDR1 as SNHLY and CDR2 as FYNNEI. This CDR3 contains 15 residues. CDR3 sequence (DNA): TGTGCCAGCAGTACCCCCGACAGCTCTGGAAACACCATATATTTT. Translating gives CASSTPDSSGNTIYF. The complete variable domain, with remaining parts taken from reference TRBV2 and TRBJ1-3, reads EPEVTQTPSHQVTQMGQEVILRCVPISNHLYFYWYRQILGQKVEFLVSFYNNEISEKSEIFDDQFSVERPDGSNFTLKIRSTKLEDSAMYFCASSTPDSSGNTIYFGEGSWLTVV.

DNA for the CDR3: TGTGCCAGCAGCTTACCACTAGAAACCGGGGAGCTGTTTTTT. Its protein product is CASSLPLETGELFF. The J gene is TRBJ2-2, the V gene TRBV7-2, with a tentative D call TRBD2 (5 bases). CDR3 length: 14 amino acids. Deletions cut 2 bases from V and 5 bases from J, with 9 bases between. Germline CDR1 reads SGHTA; CDR2 reads FQGNSA.

The chain joins TRBV6-1 to TRBJ2-7; 8 bases line up with TRBD1. This CDR3 is built from 14 residues. Germline V CDR1 and CDR2: MNHNS, SASEGT. Germline trimming cut 1 base from V and 3 bases from J; bases unmatched to any gene: 2. CDR3 DNA: TGTGCCAGCAGTGAAGACGGGACAGGCTACGAGCAGTACTTC. This gives the protein CASSEDGTGYEQYF.

This chain connects TRBV28 to TRBJ2-1, with D uncertain. V lost 3 bases and J lost 9, with 3 bases in between. The CDR3 has 10 amino acids. Germline V CDR1 and CDR2: MDHEN, SYDVKM. The CDR3 sequence is CASSFSEQFF. Written as DNA, the CDR3 is TGTGCCAGCAGTTTCAGTGAGCAGTTCTTC.

The rearrangement uses TRBV13 and TRBJ1-4, with D tentatively TRBD1 (5 bases). With 2 bases removed from V and 8 bases from J, the gap between germline ends came to 21 bases. The CDR3 has 17 residues. Germline V gene lookup returns CDR1 PRHDT and CDR2 FYEKMQ (reference sequence). The CDR3 coding sequence is TGTGCCAGCAGCTTAAGGACAAGGGTCATTGGGAAGGAAAAACTGTTTTTT. It specifies CASSLRTRVIGKEKLFF.

The chain recombines TRBV30 with TRBJ2-7, with D possibly being TRBD1 (5 bases). This CDR3 has 15 amino acids. Germline V CDR1 and CDR2: GTSNPN, SVGIG (reference sequence). The V end was cut by 1 base, the J end by 1 base, with 14 bases between. CDR3 bases: TGTGCCTGGAGTGACAGGACCCTGCTTTCCTACGAGCAGTACTTC. Translation gives CAWSDRTLLSYEQYF.

V gene TRBV15 combines with J gene TRBJ1-1; 10 nucleotides line up with TRBD1. After removal of 3 bases from V and 3 bases from J, the junction contained 1 base not matched to a gene. CDR1 LNHNV and CDR2 YYDKDF come from the germline V gene (reference sequence). This CDR3 has 14 amino acids. CDR3 in amino acids: CATSRTGGYTEAFF. The CDR3 region has the DNA TGTGCCACCAGCAGGACAGGGGGCTACACTGAAGCTTTCTTT.

The chain uses TRBV15 and TRBJ2-1, with 8 bases aligning to TRBD2. The length of the CDR3 is 12 residues. V was clipped by 5 bases and J by 10 bases; unmatched bases: 4. Germline V gene data show CDR1 as LNHNV and CDR2 as YYDKDF (reference sequence). The CDR3 DNA is TGTGCCACCAGCTTCTCGGGGGGGGAGCAGTTCTTC. Translated, it gives CATSFSGGEQFF.

The V and J genes are TRBV6-1 and TRBJ2-3; 11 bases agree with TRBD2. Germline CDR1 MNHNS, CDR2 SASEGT. The CDR3 runs 14 residues. V trimming: 6 bases; J trimming: 1 base; junction bases outside the gene matches: 0. The chain's CDR3 is CASRGLAGTDTQYF. As DNA, the CDR3 is TGTGCCAGCAGGGGACTAGCGGGCACAGATACGCAGTATTTT.

The chain couples TRBV18 to TRBJ1-4, with D perhaps TRBD1 (6 bases). This CDR3 has 18 residues. Germline loops: CDR1 KGHSH, CDR2 LQKENI. Trimming took 0 bases from V and 4 from J, leaving 18 bases between them. The CDR3 DNA is TGTGCCAGCTCACCACCGGGGACATGGCTCAATGGTAATGAAAAACTGTTTTTT. It is translated as CASSPPGTWLNGNEKLFF.

This rearrangement joins TRBV10-3 to TRBJ1-3; TRBD1 matches at 7 bases. The V segment lost 6 bases and the J segment 6 bases; nucleotides outside the gene matches: 11. CDR1 is ENHRY, CDR2 SYGVKD, per germline. CDR3 length: 15 amino acids. The CDR3 loop reads CAIRDQGVSENTIYF. The DNA of the CDR3 is TGTGCCATCAGGGACCAGGGGGTCAGTGAAAACACCATATATTTT.

The chain recombines TRBV18 with TRBJ2-1; perhaps TRBD1 as D (5 bases). CDR1 is KGHSH, CDR2 LQKENI, per germline. Trimming shortened V by 2 bases and J by 8 bases, and 13 bases separated the two germline ends. The CDR3 sequence is 14 residues long. The CDR3 DNA reads TGTGCCAGCTCACCAGGGGCCCCCCGGGATGAGCAGTTCTTC. Protein sequence: CASSPGAPRDEQFF.